This T cell receptor beta chain originates from a study of technical replicates of blood from a handful of donors. Clones were read by immunoSEQ multiplex PCR, and TCRdb kept only the in-frame ones, dropping some. The table lists approximately 66,000 clones, more than 75% of them singletons. This CDR3 comprises 15 residues. Looked up from germline, CDR1 is LNHNV and CDR2 is YYDKDF (reference sequence). The germline V and J ends were trimmed by 3 bases and 7 bases, with 15 bases remaining between them. The sequencing sample was made of PBMCs. The chain couples TRBV15 to TRBJ1-4, with D possibly being TRBD1 (6 bases). The receptor was derived from a human donor in good health. Some clones in this sample may be carry-over from other donors' samples. The CDR3 sequence is CATSRETGRSEKLFF. DNA for the CDR3: TGTGCCACCAGCAGGGAAACAGGGAGAAGTGAAAAACTGTTTTTT. The variable domain in full, with the rest retrieved from reference TRBV15 and TRBJ1-4, is DAMVIQNPRYQVTQFGKPVTLSCSQTLNHNVMYWYQQKSSQAPKLLFHYYDKDFNNEADTPDNFQSRRPNTSFCFLDIRSPGLGDTAMYLCATSRETGRSEKLFFGSGTQLSVL.